The present T cell receptor beta chain was sequenced within a study of cytomegalovirus exposure and HLA in healthy donors (dated by TCRdb to the late 2010s). Some background on the complete study: According to an earlier analysis of 550 to 700 of the donors, about 179 million T cells yielded roughly 100 million unique TCR beta sequences and more than 250 Gb of sequence data. About 300 gigabases of sequencing data and approximately 85 million unique TCR sequences were included in an early release covering 550 to 650 HLA-typed donors. Among the roughly 410 genotyped donors, around 81% belonged to the genetic ancestry cluster associated with self-reported Caucasian donors. The aim of the study was to test whether cataloging public T cell receptors could identify signatures of past pathogen exposure. The T cell repertoires of under 700 subjects were profiled by immunosequencing and related to cytomegalovirus serostatus. In addition to the first cohort of 666 subjects, a separate validation cohort of 130 or so different subjects was used. High-throughput TCR immunosequencing, statistical association of individual TCRs with disease status, and machine learning were combined to predict cytomegalovirus infection status. To study patterns of TCR occurrence, a later analysis re-analyzed previously published TCR beta repertoires from 600 to 750 donors and added high-resolution HLA genotyping. In the later analysis, no new phenotypic data were used to find candidate immune exposures; instead, reliance was placed on TCR beta sequences and their occurrence across donors. To decide whether each TCR beta V gene segment behaved as functional or pseudogenic, an earlier analysis of over 500 of the donors relied on high-throughput TCR beta sequencing. Donor age, sex, ethnicity and CMV serostatus were collected together with the repertoire data. Genome-wide SNP genotypes for about three fifths of the roughly 670 donors were used in a later genetic analysis, which treated that subset as a discovery cohort. All discovery cohort repertoires had been generated on a single sequencing platform. Both class I and class II loci were covered by HLA typing, at four-digit resolution. Typing coverage differed by locus: A, B, C, DRB1 and DQB1 were typed in roughly 620-640 donors, DQA1 in 500 to 550, DPA1 in some 600, and DPB1 in around 490. Roughly 5 DR-DQ haplotypes were handled as single units for association and clustering, since linkage in the cohort was strong. Across 398 genotyped donors of the cohort, an average of roughly 250,000 unique TCR beta nucleotide sequences per donor were sequenced, and 15% to 20% of those sequences were non-productive. Summary of the overall study and its limitations: Because counts were too low, approximately 18 rarely observed V segments, including chromosome 9 orphons, were excluded from the earlier analysis of 587 of the donors. In a later analysis, HLA-associated TCR beta chains were found to be more clonally expanded and to have lower generation probabilities than equally common non-associated chains. In a later genetic analysis, a missense DCLRE1C variant was associated with V-gene and J-gene trimming of TCR beta chains, and the association was replicated in an independent cohort. According to a later genetic analysis, donors in an Asian-associated ancestry cluster had fewer N-insertions in productive TCRs than the approximately 710-donor mean. A total of about 150 TCR beta chains were listed by the study as associated with cytomegalovirus. In an earlier analysis of approximately 590 of the donors, most TCR beta V segments appeared in productive rearrangements about 87% or about 30% of the time, broadly matching IMGT annotations. Several of the top co-occurrence clusters appeared to be linked to parvovirus B19, influenza, CMV and Epstein-Barr virus, according to a later analysis. When HLA alleles, especially DR and DQ, strongly co-occurred, attributing TCR associations to individual alleles was difficult. The 87-base-pair reads could not distinguish some IMGT-functional V segments, including TRBV6-2 and TRBV6-3, so those segments were excluded. For the cohort, immune exposure information was limited to CMV serostatus. A cluster of highly shared sequence variants was judged likely to be a technical artifact of the sequencing pipeline. A further reported finding was that TCR beta sequences accurately predicted the HLA-A and HLA-B alleles for most subjects in the first cohort. In both the original and validation cohorts, the classifier was reported to diagnose cytomegalovirus status with high specificity and sensitivity. In this cohort, only TCR beta chains were sequenced, and detectable features were limited by the absence of alpha or paired-chain data. Because HLA typing was unavailable for some donors at each locus, only the typed subset was used in association tests. In a later analysis, 16,951 TCR beta sequences were associated with specific HLA alleles at a false discovery rate of 0.05. While some public TCRs were present in many individuals, most TCR sequences turned up only very rarely across donors. A later analysis found that most CMV-associated TCR beta chains appeared HLA-restricted, with HLA associations seemingly driven largely by CMV exposure. Roughly uniform sequencing depth across donors was assumed in presence/absence analyses, although this assumption may not hold. Correlated functional status among segregating V segments might reflect linkage disequilibrium, but an unknown experimental factor could not be ruled out. It was suggested by the authors that the approach could potentially be generalized to other disease states and immunological phenotypes. A few of the identified cytomegalovirus-associated TCR beta chains were confirmed in vitro to be specific for cytomegalovirus antigens. According to a later analysis, TCR association rates differed among HLA loci, with DRB1 alleles showing the most associated TCRs and HLA-C alleles showing the fewest.

CDR3 length: 16 amino acids, cysteine to phenylalanine. Here the CDR3 DNA is all that survives: 48 bases in frame from base 1. The V end loses 0 bases and the J end loses 5 bases, and a stretch of 16 bases separates them. The germline V gene (reference sequence) supplies CDR1 MNHNY and CDR2 SVGAGI. For this clone: The specificity of this receptor is unknown. No base qualities exist here, and no much larger clone lies one base off it.

Libraries were made using the immunoSEQ multiplex PCR assay. For the multiplex PCR, a mixture combining 60 forward primers for TCR Vbeta segments and 13 reverse primers for TCR Jbeta segments was used. The CDR3 region of rearranged TCR beta genes was amplified from genomic DNA by a multiplex PCR assay. The Illumina HiSeq System was used to sequence the amplified TCR beta libraries as 87-base-pair reads. Per the original workflow: Across the 600 to 700 repertoires, a later analysis counted tens of millions of unique TCR beta chains, around 11 million of which were shared by at least two donors. A nearest-neighbor algorithm error-corrected the raw reads and collapsed the reads into unique sequences, merging closely related sequences to remove PCR and sequencing errors. V, D and J gene segments were assigned by aligning CDR3 sequences to IMGT reference sequences. For a sequence to be retained, at least a six-nucleotide match to both a V gene segment and a J gene segment was required. A rearrangement counted as productive if the CDR3 had no stop codons and remained in frame with V and J, and every other rearrangement counted as non-productive. CDR3 was defined by IMGT convention, running from the second conserved V-encoded cysteine to the conserved J-encoded phenylalanine. The earlier analysis of more than 450 of the donors excluded sequences that lacked an unambiguous match to a single V gene segment. In an earlier analysis of 587 of the donors, V segments were called functional above 56.7% productive rearrangements and were called segregating when the between-donor standard deviation exceeded 5%. A statistical classification framework was developed to diagnose cytomegalovirus status using the catalog of TCR beta chain sequences. In a later analysis, TCR nucleotide sequences were compared against IMGT/GENE-DB human TR gene sequences so that V and J genes could be assigned. A later analysis assigned CDR3 sequences and most-parsimonious VDJ recombination scenarios with the TCRdist pipeline. In a later analysis, each TCR beta chain was defined by its CDR3 amino acid sequence together with its V-gene family, and reads without a unique V-gene family were excluded. To address suspected cross-contamination and a sequencing artifact, a later analysis removed a few hundred highly shared, low-generation-probability nucleotide sequences. For each public chain, a later analysis derived a clonal expansion index from normalized ranks of inferred template counts within each repertoire. In a later analysis, generation probabilities were computed with a VDJ recombination model fitted to out-of-frame rearrangements, and the resulting probabilities were checked against IGoR. In a later analysis, hypergeometric tests were used to score TCR-TCR, TCR-HLA and TCR-CMV co-occurrence, with a repertoire-size bias correction applied to TCR pairs. False discovery rates were estimated in a later analysis by permuting HLA or CMV assignments 20 times. In a later analysis, co-occurring TCRs were grouped using DBSCAN, with TCRdist sequence similarity added in when clustering inside HLA-allele-positive subsets. Repertoires with fewer than 30,000 or more than 120,000 public chains, plus five repertoires with anomalous nucleotide sharing, were excluded from co-occurrence clustering. TCRdb took over this immuneACCESS table, retaining in-frame rearrangements with V and J assigned. Such tables are incomplete; in checked studies, under half of the missing clones stem from an unresolved V gene, and the remainder is unexplained. From that table come the V and J calls and clone size; the DNA was used to work out D and trimming. The sample contains more than 100,000 clones, approximately 75% of them found a single time. The ten largest make up about 4.4% of the sample.

In total, roughly 670 healthy bone marrow donors made up the cohort. At the time of sampling, all cohort members were nominally healthy, though unrecorded immune exposures were likely present. The donor was CMV seropositive and belonged to the group of 270 or so seropositive cohort members. A peripheral blood sample was collected from each donor, and TCR beta sequencing was performed on peripheral blood mononuclear cells. Genomic DNA was extracted from the blood cell samples with the Qiagen DNeasy Blood Extraction Kit. The TCR sequence derives from a man in his forties or fifties in good health and CMV-seropositive. The V gene is TRBV6-6 and the J gene is TRBJ1-1; a weak D assignment points to TRBD1 (6 bases agree). Material for sequencing was PBMCs. The sequenced DNA is TGTGCCAGCAGTTACTCAATGGACAGAAGGTTTACTGAAGCTTTCTTT. Its translation reads: CASSYSMDRRFTEAFF.